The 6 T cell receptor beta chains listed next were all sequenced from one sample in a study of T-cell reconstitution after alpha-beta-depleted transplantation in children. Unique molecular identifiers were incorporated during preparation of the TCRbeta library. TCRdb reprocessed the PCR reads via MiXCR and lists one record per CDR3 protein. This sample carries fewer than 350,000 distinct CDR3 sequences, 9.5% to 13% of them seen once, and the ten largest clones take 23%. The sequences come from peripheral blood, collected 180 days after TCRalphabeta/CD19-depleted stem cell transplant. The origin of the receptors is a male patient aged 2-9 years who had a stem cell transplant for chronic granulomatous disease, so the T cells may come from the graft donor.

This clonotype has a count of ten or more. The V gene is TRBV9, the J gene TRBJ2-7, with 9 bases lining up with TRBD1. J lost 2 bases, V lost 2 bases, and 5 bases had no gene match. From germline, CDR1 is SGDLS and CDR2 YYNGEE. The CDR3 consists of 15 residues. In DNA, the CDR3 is TGTGCCAGCAGCGTCGGGACAGGGTTAGCCTACGAGCAGTACTTC. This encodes CASSVGTGLAYEQYF.

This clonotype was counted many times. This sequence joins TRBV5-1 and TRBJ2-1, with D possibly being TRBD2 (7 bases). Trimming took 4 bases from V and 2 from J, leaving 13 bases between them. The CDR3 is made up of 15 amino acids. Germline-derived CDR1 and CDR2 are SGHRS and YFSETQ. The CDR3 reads CASSLSGTTYNEQFF. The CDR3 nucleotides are TGCGCCAGCAGCCTGAGCGGGACAACCTACAATGAGCAGTTCTTC. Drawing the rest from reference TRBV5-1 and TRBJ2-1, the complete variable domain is KAGVTQTPRYLIKTRGQQVTLSCSPISGHRSVSWYQQTPGQGLQFLFEYFSETQRNKGNFPGRFSGRQFSNSRSEMNVSTLELGDSALYLCASSLSGTTYNEQFFGPGTRLTVL.

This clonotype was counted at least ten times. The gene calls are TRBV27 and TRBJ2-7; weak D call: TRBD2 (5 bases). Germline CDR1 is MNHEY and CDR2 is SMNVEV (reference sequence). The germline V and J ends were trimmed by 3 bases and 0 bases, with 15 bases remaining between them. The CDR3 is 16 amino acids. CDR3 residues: CASSFRVGGLSYEQYF. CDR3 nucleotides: TGTGCCAGCAGTTTTCGCGTGGGCGGGCTCTCCTACGAGCAGTACTTC.

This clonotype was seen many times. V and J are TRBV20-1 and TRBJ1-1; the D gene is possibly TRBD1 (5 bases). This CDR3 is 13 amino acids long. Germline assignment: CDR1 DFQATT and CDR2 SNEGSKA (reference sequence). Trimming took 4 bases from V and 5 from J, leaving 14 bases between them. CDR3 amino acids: CSATLTGGTEAFF. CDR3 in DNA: TGCAGTGCTACCCTGACGGGGGGGACTGAAGCTTTCTTT.

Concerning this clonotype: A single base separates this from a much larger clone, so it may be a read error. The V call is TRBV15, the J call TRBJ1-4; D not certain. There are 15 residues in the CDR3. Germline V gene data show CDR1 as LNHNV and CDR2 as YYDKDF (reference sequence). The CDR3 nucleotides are TGTGCCACCAGCCCCACGGCGAGAGGCCTTGAAAATCTGTTTTTT. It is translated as CATSPTARGLENLFF.

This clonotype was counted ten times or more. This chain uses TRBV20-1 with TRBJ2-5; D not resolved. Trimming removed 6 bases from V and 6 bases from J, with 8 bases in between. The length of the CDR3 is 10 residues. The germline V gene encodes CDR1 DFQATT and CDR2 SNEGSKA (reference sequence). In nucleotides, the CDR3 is TGCAGTGCAGCGAGGAAGACCCAGTACTTC. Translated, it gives CSAARKTQYF.